The 17 T cell receptor beta chains below were found in one sample sequenced in a study of tumor-infiltrating lymphocytes in primary liver carcinoma. TCR beta cDNA was reverse-transcribed from roughly 0.45 ug of total RNA. The reaction used a constant-region primer and ProtoScript II reverse transcriptase. Employing slightly modified ARM-PCR, three nested multiplex PCR rounds were run, and these gave rise to the TCR beta libraries. A C-beta reverse primer and TRBV1-TRBV30 forward primers served in each of the first two PCR rounds, at 10 cycles apiece. TCRdb used MiXCR to reprocess the multiplex PCR reads, holding one entry per CDR3 protein. This sample has 100,000 to 150,000 distinct CDR3 sequences, with 50% to 80% found just once. Co-extraction yielded RNA and DNA from approximately 20-30 mg of unsorted bulk tissue. The sequenced sample was liver tumor tissue from sampling region 3. Subset meaning: tumor region T3, left-lateral pole. The receptors shown here come from a woman aged 55-69 years with primary liver carcinoma and hepatitis B virus infection.

The chain combines TRBV19 with TRBJ2-1, with 9 bases matching TRBD1. Germline V gene sequence: CDR1 LNHDA, CDR2 SQIVND (reference sequence). V dropped 5 bases and J dropped 10; count of bases not matched to a gene: 18. The CDR3 covers 17 residues. As DNA, the CDR3 is TGTGCCAGTAGTTCAAGGTCCGGACAGGGGTTTTTCAACGAGCAGTTCTTC. The encoded protein is CASSSRSGQGFFNEQFF.

This clonotype appeared many times. The chain links TRBV6-1 to TRBJ1-6, with 8 bases fitting TRBD1. The germline V gene has CDR1 MNHNS and CDR2 SASEGT. With 6 bases clipped from V and 9 bases from J, the junction kept 1 base outside the gene matches. The CDR3 has 12 amino acids. The CDR3 bases are TGTGCCAGCAGCGACAGGGGTTCACCCCTCCACTTT. It is translated as CASSDRGSPLHF.

This clonotype was found a few times. V gene TRBV30 combines with J gene TRBJ1-1; D is ambiguous. Deletions cut 1 base from V and 4 bases from J, with 10 bases between. Germline V gene data show CDR1 as GTSNPN and CDR2 as SVGIG (reference sequence). The length of the CDR3 is 13 residues. DNA for the CDR3: TGTGCCTGGAGTGCGGAATTGACCACTGAAGCTTTCTTT. This encodes CAWSAELTTEAFF.

CDR3 sequence (DNA): TGTGCCAGCAGCTTAGATCCCTCAGGGAAGTATTGCTGCACCTTC. Amino acid sequence: CASSLDPSGKYCCTF. The chain carries TRBV11-2 and TRBJ1-2; maybe TRBD1 (5 bases). V was trimmed by 0 bases and J by 13 bases, leaving 21 bases between them. CDR1 and CDR2 (germline): SGHAT, FQNNGV. The CDR3 is 15 amino acids.

This clonotype was counted between two and nine times. The chain couples TRBV11-2 to TRBJ1-2, with a weak D call TRBD1 (6 bases). CDR1 is SGHAT, CDR2 FQNNGV, per germline. The CDR3 totals 13 residues. CDR3 loop: CTSSHEGGGGYTF. CDR3 DNA sequence: TGTACTAGCAGCCACGAGGGGGGTGGAGGCTACACCTTC.

As concerns this clonotype: A much larger clone lies one base from this, so it may be a read error. The V call is TRBV10-3, the J call TRBJ2-1; 7 bases are shared with TRBD2. V lost 6 bases to trimming and J lost 1 base; unmatched junction nucleotides: 12. The CDR3 is 17 amino acids. Per germline, CDR1 ENHRY and CDR2 SYGVKD. The CDR3 region has the DNA TGTGCCATCAGACGCGGACTAGTGGGAACGTCCTACAATGAGCAGTTCTTC. Protein sequence: CAIRRGLVGTSYNEQFF.

Details on this clonotype: A much larger clone sits a single nucleotide away, making a read error possible. V usage is TRBV7-8 and J usage is TRBJ2-5, with 8 bases identical to TRBD2. CDR1 and CDR2 (germline): SGHVS, FQNEAQ. This CDR3 has 16 residues. The CDR3 region is CVSSLLLGLVGETQYF. CDR3 bases: TGTGTCAGCAGCTTACTCTTGGGACTAGTAGGAGAGACCCAGTACTTC.

This clonotype came up many times. The gene calls are TRBV7-9 and TRBJ2-1; the match to TRBD2 covers 7 bases. With V trimmed by 5 bases and J by 4 bases, 14 bases remained unmatched. This CDR3 contains 17 residues. CDR1 and CDR2 (germline): SEHNR, FQNEAQ (reference sequence). The CDR3 DNA follows: TGTGCCAGCAGCCCTAGGTGGGGGGGGGAGCGTTACAATGAGCAGTTCTTC. It codes for CASSPRWGGERYNEQFF.

Of note for this clonotype: Compared with germline, one end of the junction differs, possibly owing to a read error. V gene TRBV6-6 combines with J gene TRBJ1-2; no definite D call. Germline V CDR1 and CDR2: MNHNY, SVGAGI (reference sequence). This CDR3 is built from 14 residues. The CDR3 loop is CASSHFISAYGYTF. CDR3 coding DNA: TGCGCCAGCAGCCACTTTATCTCAGCCTATGGCTACACCTTC.

A note on this clonotype: Just one base apart from a much larger clone, this may be a read error. The V gene is TRBV10-2, the J gene TRBJ2-6, with D possibly being TRBD1 (5 bases). CDR1 and CDR2 (germline): WSHSY, SAAADI. The CDR3 extends over 16 amino acids. DNA for the CDR3: TGCGCCAGCAGTGAGGGGTTCCCCTCTGGGGCCAGCGTCCTGACTTTC. Translating gives CASSEGFPSGASVLTF.

A word on this clonotype: The CDR3 ends on some other residue instead of the conserved phenylalanine or tryptophan, so this is likely a read error. The CDR3 coding sequence is TGTGCCAGCAGCCCACCGGGACACTCCTACGAGCAGTACATC. This codes for CASSPPGHSYEQYI. This chain connects TRBV28 to TRBJ2-7, with a tentative D call TRBD1 (6 bases). V lost 6 bases to trimming and J lost 0 bases, with 12 bases between them. This CDR3 has 14 residues. CDR1 and CDR2 from the germline V gene are MDHEN and SYDVKM.

On this clonotype: This CDR3 fails to terminate in the conserved phenylalanine or tryptophan, so it likely reflects a read error. The chain carries TRBV11-2 and TRBJ1-2; D may be TRBD1 (5 bases). Germline CDR1 and CDR2: SGHAT and FQNNGV. This CDR3 comprises 17 residues. CDR3 in amino acids: CASSLDPIRALRYSYTI. The CDR3 DNA reads TGTGCCAGCAGTTTAGATCCGATCAGGGCGCTGCGCTATAGCTACACCATC.

With regard to this clonotype: The junction does not match germline at one end; this may be a read error. This rearrangement joins TRBV6-1 to TRBJ1-1; 7 nucleotides match TRBD1. Germline V gene lookup returns CDR1 MNHNS and CDR2 SASEGT. CDR3 size: 16 residues. The CDR3 DNA is TGTGTCAGCGGTGGGGGCACAGGGGATTCTCCCGCTGAAGCTTTCTTT. It translates to CVSGGGTGDSPAEAFF.

V usage is TRBV7-9 and J usage is TRBJ2-1; D gene uncertain. V gave up 6 bases and J gave up 9 bases, with 24 bases separating them. Germline V gene data show CDR1 as SEHNR and CDR2 as FQNEAQ (reference sequence). The CDR3 has 16 amino acids. CDR3 bases: TGTGCCAGCAGATTATCATCGGTGGTAGCCTGGATTGAGCAGTTCTTC. Its translation: CASRLSSVVAWIEQFF.

As to this clonotype: Mismatch with germline at one junction end may stem from a read error. V usage is TRBV12-5 and J usage is TRBJ1-1, with D possibly TRBD1 on 5 matching bases. CDR1 is LGHNT, CDR2 FRNRAP, per germline. The CDR3 covers 15 residues. The DNA of the CDR3 is TGTGCTAGTGGTTTGTGGCAAGGAGGGACCCGTGAAACTTTCTTT. Protein sequence: CASGLWQGGTRETFF.

Concerning this clonotype: At one end, the junction sequence differs from germline, possibly due to a read error. The gene calls are TRBV7-2 and TRBJ1-2, with TRBD1 matching over 7 bases. The germline V gene has CDR1 SGHTA and CDR2 FQGNSA. The length of the CDR3 is 13 residues. The CDR3 region is CASSPTGWDGYTF. Written as DNA, the CDR3 is TGTGCCAGCAGCCCGACAGGGTGGGATGGCTACACCTTT.

A word on this clonotype: The conserved final phenylalanine or tryptophan is absent from the CDR3, which likely points to a read error. This chain uses TRBV10-3 with TRBJ2-2; D is ambiguous. The CDR3 spans 15 residues. Germline values: CDR1 ENHRY, CDR2 SYGVKD. V lost 0 bases and J lost 6, with 11 bases in between. The CDR3 reads CAISESGPQAGELFL. CDR3 nucleotides: TGTGCCATCAGTGAGTCGGGCCCCCAGGCCGGGGAGCTGTTTCTT.